These 19 T cell receptor beta chains were sequenced from one sample in a study of T-cell reconstitution after alpha-beta-depleted transplantation in children. Preparation of the TCRbeta library involved a method that used unique molecular identifiers. TCRdb processed the PCR reads anew with MiXCR; each CDR3 protein has one entry. This table has more than 90,000 distinct CDR3 sequences, 10% appearing once. This sample comprised PBMCs, obtained before TCRalphabeta/CD19-depleted stem cell transplant. The origin of the receptors is a boy aged 2 to 9 with acute lymphoblastic leukemia, due to receive a stem cell transplant.

This chain joins TRBV7-8 and TRBJ1-6; TRBD1 is a possible D gene (5 bases). The germline V gene has CDR1 SGHVS and CDR2 FQNEAQ. This CDR3 is built from 16 residues. Trimming removed 2 bases from V and 10 bases from J, with 18 bases in between. The CDR3 sequence is CASSLLPGDPRSPLHF. In DNA, the CDR3 is TGTGCCAGCAGCTTACTCCCCGGGGACCCGAGGTCACCCCTCCACTTT.

The chain links TRBV6-1 to TRBJ2-7; possible D gene TRBD2, 5 bases. V lost 7 bases, J lost 5 bases, and 21 bases lay in between. Germline CDR1 is MNHNS and CDR2 is SASEGT. The CDR3 consists of 15 residues. DNA for the CDR3: TGTGCCAGCACCCCGGGGTCACAACGGGTTAACGAGCAGTACTTC. Its protein is CASTPGSQRVNEQYF.

There are many counts of this clonotype. The J gene is TRBJ2-7, the V gene TRBV20-1; 8 bases agree with TRBD1. The V gene's germline CDR1 is DFQATT and CDR2 SNEGSKA (reference sequence). The J segment lost 4 bases and the V segment lost 3 bases, leaving 8 bases of the junction unmatched. The CDR3 totals 14 residues. The CDR3 DNA reads TGCAGTGCTAGCTCCCCGGACAGGGATTACGAGCAGTACTTC. This translates into CSASSPDRDYEQYF.

This clonotype was counted ten times or more. V gene TRBV5-1 combines with J gene TRBJ2-7, with 8 bases aligning to TRBD1. Germline V gives CDR1 SGHRS, CDR2 YFSETQ. V dropped 4 bases and J dropped 4; count of bases not matched to a gene: 13. This CDR3 contains 16 residues. CDR3 DNA sequence: TGCGCCAGCAGCCTAAAACAGGGGGAGGTTCCATACGAGCAGTACTTC. Protein product: CASSLKQGEVPYEQYF.

A remark on this clonotype: A much larger clonotype is one base distant, so this may be a read error. V and J are TRBV20-1 and TRBJ2-5; TRBD2 agrees at 8 bases. The CDR3 is 18 amino acids. Looked up from germline, CDR1 is DFQATT and CDR2 is SNEGSKA (reference sequence). CDR3 residues: CSAQKRSGSFPYQETLYF. For the CDR3, the DNA is TGCAGTGCCCAGAAACGGAGCGGGAGTTTTCCTTACCAAGAGACCCTGTACTTC.

This clonotype was counted at least ten times. The chain employs TRBV6-5 and TRBJ2-3; possibly TRBD2 for D (5 bases). V shed 6 bases and J shed 0 bases, with 19 bases lying between them. This CDR3 contains 17 residues. CDR1 is MNHEY, CDR2 SVGAGI, per germline. Here the CDR3 reads CASRLAGVAISTDTQYF. For the CDR3, the DNA is TGTGCCAGCAGACTCGCCGGGGTAGCCATAAGCACAGATACGCAGTATTTT.

V usage is TRBV28 and J usage is TRBJ2-6; TRBD2 matches 12 bases. CDR1 is MDHEN, CDR2 SYDVKM, per germline. Trimming cost V 5 bases and J 3 bases; bases outside gene matches: 8. The CDR3 is made up of 18 amino acids. The CDR3 sequence is CASSASGRALGGANVLTF. The CDR3, as DNA: TGTGCCAGCAGTGCTAGCGGGAGGGCCCTTGGTGGGGCCAACGTCCTGACTTTC.

At least ten counts were recorded for this clonotype. V usage is TRBV5-1 and J usage is TRBJ2-3, with D maybe TRBD2 (6 bases). The V and J ends lost 2 bases and 1 base respectively, with 11 bases between them. This CDR3 spans 15 amino acids. From germline, CDR1 is SGHRS and CDR2 YFSETQ. CDR3 sequence: CASSFRGTGTDTQYF. The CDR3 nucleotides read TGCGCCAGCAGCTTCCGCGGGACGGGCACAGATACGCAGTATTTT.

The sample holds many counts of this clonotype. This chain joins TRBV4-1 and TRBJ2-1; 8 bases map to TRBD2. Germline CDR1 MGHRA, CDR2 YSYEKL. The CDR3 covers 15 residues. V lost 1 base, J lost 8 bases, and 7 bases stayed unmatched. CDR3 sequence: CASSQGTGGVDEQFF. In nucleotides, the CDR3 is TGCGCCAGCAGCCAAGGGACGGGAGGGGTGGATGAGCAGTTCTTC.

In this sample, this clonotype turned up a few times. The chain recombines TRBV20-1 with TRBJ1-1; the D is unclear. Germline V CDR1 and CDR2: DFQATT, SNEGSKA (reference sequence). The CDR3 has 16 amino acids. The V end was cut by 6 bases, the J end by 4 bases, with 24 bases between. CDR3 loop: CSAQPHGILRVTEAFF. CDR3 bases: TGCAGTGCCCAACCCCATGGCATCCTCCGGGTCACTGAAGCTTTCTTT.

This clonotype was seen ten or more times. CDR3 residues: CSARQAGVETQYF. DNA for the CDR3: TGCAGTGCTCGACAAGCGGGAGTCGAGACCCAGTACTTC. This rearrangement joins TRBV20-1 to TRBJ2-5; 8 nucleotides line up with TRBD2. The junction had 7 bases not matched to a gene; V was cut back by 5 bases and J by 5 bases. This CDR3 comprises 13 residues. Germline V lookup: CDR1 DFQATT, CDR2 SNEGSKA (reference sequence).

DNA for the CDR3: TGTGCCAGCAGTTTCCAGAACACCGGGGAGCTGTTTTTT. This gives the protein CASSFQNTGELFF. This chain connects TRBV27 to TRBJ2-2; D is unclear. V was clipped by 3 bases and J by 1 base, with 3 bases between them. The CDR3 extends over 13 amino acids. In germline, CDR1 is MNHEY, CDR2 SMNVEV (reference sequence).

This clonotype was observed at least ten times. J is TRBJ2-7 and V is TRBV27; D not resolved. The CDR3 is 13 amino acids. The germline gives CDR1 MNHEY, CDR2 SMNVEV (reference sequence). With 5 bases removed from V and 4 bases from J, the gap between germline ends came to 12 bases. CDR3 sequence (DNA): TGTGCCAGCAGTCCTAGGGAACCGTACGAGCAGTACTTC. It encodes CASSPREPYEQYF.

J is TRBJ2-2 and V is TRBV6-1; TRBD1 matches at 7 bases. This CDR3 comprises 15 residues. Losses at the gene ends were 6 bases for V and 9 bases for J; bases not matched to a gene: 13. The germline V gene has CDR1 MNHNS and CDR2 SASEGT. The CDR3 spells CASSQDRKYTRELFF. CDR3 bases: TGTGCCAGCAGCCAGGACAGGAAATATACCCGGGAGCTGTTTTTT.

This clonotype has a count of ten or more. The chain carries TRBV12-3 or TRBV12-4 and TRBJ2-7, with a tentative D call TRBD1 (5 bases). Trimming left V 3 bases short and J 2 bases short, with 11 bases between. This CDR3 has 14 residues. The CDR3 loop is CASSFFAGTYEQYF. In nucleotides, the CDR3 is TGTGCCAGCAGTTTTTTTGCAGGGACCTACGAGCAGTACTTC.

This clonotype was observed a few times. This rearrangement joins TRBV29-1 to TRBJ2-5; D is perhaps TRBD2 (5 bases). The V end was cut by 4 bases, the J end by 4 bases, with 10 bases between. The CDR3 runs 12 residues. CDR1 is SQVTM, CDR2 ANQGSEA, per germline. CDR3 nucleotides: TGCAGCGTTGTAGGGAGAAGAGAGACCCAGTACTTC. Translating it yields CSVVGRRETQYF. The variable domain in full, with the rest retrieved from reference TRBV29-1 and TRBJ2-5, is SAVISQKPSRDICQRGTSLTIQCQVDSQVTMMFWYRQQPGQSLTLIATANQGSEATYESGFVIDKFPISRPNLTFSTLTVSNMSPEDSSIYLCSVVGRRETQYFGPGTRLLVL.

V gene TRBV5-1 combines with J gene TRBJ2-3; the D is unclear. V was trimmed by 0 bases and J by 2 bases, leaving 7 bases between them. This CDR3 is 14 amino acids long. Germline V gene data show CDR1 as SGHRS and CDR2 as YFSETQ. CDR3 DNA: TGCGCCAGCAGCTTGGATCCTCTCACAGATACGCAGTATTTT. Encoded protein: CASSLDPLTDTQYF.

This clonotype was counted a few times. The chain carries TRBV5-1 and TRBJ2-3; weak D call: TRBD2 (6 bases). CDR1 is SGHRS and CDR2 is YFSETQ in the germline V gene. The CDR3 totals 19 residues. V lost 2 bases and J 0 bases, leaving 22 bases between the germline ends. CDR3 in amino acids: CASSLTTPGPGTSTDTQYF. CDR3 DNA: TGCGCCAGCAGCTTAACGACTCCTGGGCCTGGGACTAGCACAGATACGCAGTATTTT.

The chain combines TRBV20-1 with TRBJ1-2, with unresolved D. The V gene lost 3 bases and the J gene lost 8 bases, with 13 bases spanning the gap. This CDR3 has 12 residues. Looked up from germline, CDR1 is DFQATT and CDR2 is SNEGSKA (reference sequence). The CDR3 protein is CSARGLRKGYTF. The CDR3, as DNA: TGCAGTGCTAGGGGCCTCCGGAAAGGCTACACCTTC.